This is a list of T cell receptor beta chains from one sample in a study of cytotoxic CD8 clonotypes in ibrutinib-treated CLL. Only in-frame clones appear in the TCRdb table, and some are missing; sequencing was by immunoSEQ multiplex PCR. The sample has approximately 350,000 clones; 67% are singletons. This specimen was PBMCs, taken after 36 months of ibrutinib treatment. These TCRs come from a human donor with chronic lymphocytic leukemia. The CDR3 runs from the conserved cysteine through the conserved F or W. The D gene is left open where the match is weak. Clone size is given for some rows only: seen once, a few or many times, or a class if the clone is expanded.

>-|TRBJ2-7|-|TRBV18|14
CASSPPGRAYEQYF
TGTGCCAGCTCACCACCGGGCAGGGCCTACGAGCAGTACTTC
>few|TRBJ1-1|-|TRBV5-1|13
CASSLATQHEAFF
TGCGCCAGCAGCTTGGCCACACAACATGAAGCTTTCTTT
>-|TRBJ2-7|TRBD1|TRBV15|14
CATSPGQVTYEQYF
TGTGCCACCAGCCCGGGACAGGTGACCTACGAGCAGTACTTC
>few|TRBJ2-4|-|TRBV5-1|19
CASSLAGTTGTGAKNIQYF
TGCGCCAGCAGCTTGGCCGGAACTACAGGGACCGGAGCCAAAAACATTCAGTACTTC
>-|TRBJ2-3|-|TRBV11-3|15
CASSPHRGALGTQYF
TGTGCCAGCAGCCCGCACAGAGGGGCCCTCGGTACGCAGTATTTT
>-|TRBJ2-5|TRBD2|TRBV5-1|15
CASSQKTSGSVTQYF
TGCGCCAGCAGCCAAAAGACTAGCGGGAGTGTGACCCAGTACTTC
>-|TRBJ2-7|TRBD2|TRBV5-4|15
CASSLGLAEVYEQYF
TGTGCCAGCAGCTTGGGACTAGCGGAGGTATACGAGCAGTACTTC
>-|TRBJ2-1|-|TRBV28|12
CASSNRYNEQFF
TGTGCCAGCAGTAACAGGTACAATGAGCAGTTCTTC
>-|TRBJ2-7|-|TRBV14|13
CASERQGGYEQYF
TGTGCCAGCGAACGGCAGGGGGGGTACGAGCAGTACTTC
>-|TRBJ2-7|-|TRBV11-2|12
CASRARLDEQYF
TGTGCCAGCAGGGCGCGGTTGGACGAGCAGTACTTC
>-|TRBJ2-7|-|TRBV11-2|17
CASSLADVAGLGHEQYF
TGTGCCAGCAGCTTAGCTGACGTGGCAGGCCTGGGTCACGAGCAGTACTTC
>few|TRBJ2-5|TRBD2|TRBV7-3|13
CASSPERGETQYF
TGTGCCAGCAGCCCCGAGCGGGGGGAGACCCAGTACTTC
>-|TRBJ2-3|TRBD1|TRBV23-1|19
CASSQLAIPDRGGTDTQYF
TGCGCCAGCAGTCAACTGGCGATACCGGACAGGGGAGGGACAGATACGCAGTATTTT
>-|TRBJ2-7|-|TRBV2|11
CASSASYEQYF
TGTGCCAGCAGTGCTAGTTACGAGCAGTACTTC
>-|TRBJ2-6|-|TRBV19|15
CASSMPTAGANVLTF
TGTGCCAGTAGTATGCCGACCGCTGGGGCCAACGTCCTGACTTTC
>-|TRBJ2-5|TRBD2|TRBV29-1|15
CSVEVTSGVQETQYF
TGCAGCGTTGAAGTGACTAGCGGGGTCCAAGAGACCCAGTACTTC
>-|TRBJ2-6|-|TRBV18|16
CASSPPGGSGANVLTF
TGTGCCAGCTCACCACCGGGGGGCTCTGGGGCCAACGTCCTGACTTTC
>-|TRBJ1-1|-|TRBV6-6|11
CASSSHLEAFF
TGTGCCAGCAGTTCCCATCTTGAAGCTTTCTTT
>-|TRBJ1-1|-|TRBV7-9|16
CASSLARGLVDPEAFF
TGTGCCAGCAGCTTAGCAAGGGGTCTAGTGGACCCTGAAGCTTTCTTT
>-|TRBJ1-2|-|TRBV6-1|14
CASSEVWGSYGYTF
TGTGCCAGCAGTGAAGTGTGGGGCAGCTATGGCTACACCTTC
>few|TRBJ2-5|-|TRBV9|15
CASSVSPGSQETQYF
TGTGCCAGCAGCGTGAGCCCAGGGTCCCAAGAGACCCAGTACTTC
>-|TRBJ2-7|-|TRBV27|15
CASSWGSEGNYEQYF
TGTGCCAGCAGCTGGGGGTCCGAGGGTAACTACGAGCAGTACTTC
>once|TRBJ2-3|TRBD2|TRBV13|15
CASSFRGVRTDTQYF
TGTGCCAGCAGCTTCCGGGGGGTCCGCACAGATACGCAGTATTTT
>few|TRBJ2-7|TRBD1|TRBV2|13
CASSVGQPYEQYF
TGTGCCAGCAGTGTGGGACAGCCCTACGAGCAGTACTTC
>-|TRBJ1-1|-|TRBV21-1|11
CASSFRSEAFF
TGTGCCAGCAGCTTTAGGAGTGAAGCTTTCTTT
>-|TRBJ2-1|-|TRBV15|15
CATSREDGIWNEQFF
TGTGCCACCAGCAGAGAAGACGGCATCTGGAATGAGCAGTTCTTC
>-|TRBJ1-5|-|TRBV10-3|13
CAISEPGNQPQHF
TGTGCCATCAGTGAACCAGGGAATCAGCCCCAGCATTTT
>-|TRBJ2-2|TRBD1|TRBV5-1|16
CASSRTGGISTGELFF
TGCGCCAGCAGTCGCACAGGGGGTATTTCCACCGGGGAGCTGTTTTTT
>-|TRBJ2-5|TRBD2|TRBV7-8|18
CASSSPPGLAVPQETQYF
TGTGCCAGCAGCAGTCCTCCGGGACTAGCGGTACCCCAAGAGACCCAGTACTTC
>-|TRBJ2-1|-|TRBV7-2|12
CASSLALRGKFF
TGTGCCAGCAGCTTAGCGTTGAGGGGGAAGTTCTTC
>-|TRBJ1-1|TRBD1|TRBV19|15
CASSPRDRGNTEAFF
TGTGCCAGTAGTCCCCGGGACAGGGGGAACACTGAAGCTTTCTTT
>-|TRBJ2-7|TRBD2|TRBV11-2|17
CASRKPGTGTRPYEQYF
TGTGCCAGCAGGAAACCTGGCACCGGGACTAGACCCTACGAGCAGTACTTC
>-|TRBJ1-2|-|TRBV28|11
CASSTGYGYTF
TGTGCCAGCAGCACAGGATATGGCTACACCTTC
>-|TRBJ2-7|TRBD1|TRBV4-1|14
CASSQGDSNYEQYF
TGCGCCAGCAGCCAAGGGGACAGTAATTACGAGCAGTACTTC
>-|TRBJ2-7|-|TRBV9|14
CASSVDPSSYEQYF
TGTGCCAGCAGCGTCGACCCGAGCTCCTACGAGCAGTACTTC
>few|TRBJ2-7|TRBD2|TRBV4-1|15
CASSQVAGGSNEQYF
TGCGCCAGCAGCCAAGTAGCGGGAGGATCCAACGAGCAGTACTTC
>-|TRBJ2-4|-|TRBV28|15
CASSLVPPAKNIQYF
TGTGCCAGCAGTCTAGTCCCCCCAGCCAAAAACATTCAGTACTTC
>-|TRBJ2-7|-|TRBV9|16
CASSPSLFASIYEQYF
TGTGCCAGCAGCCCTTCTCTCTTCGCGTCTATCTACGAGCAGTACTTC
>-|TRBJ2-7|-|TRBV27|14
CASSLYGRGFEQYF
TGTGCCAGCAGTTTATATGGCAGGGGTTTCGAGCAGTACTTC
>few|TRBJ2-3|-|TRBV9|16
CASSVVGTMTTDTQYF
TGTGCCAGCAGCGTAGTCGGGACAATGACCACAGATACGCAGTATTTT
>-|TRBJ2-1|-|TRBV4-1|15
CASSHQAGEGDEQFF
TGCGCCAGCAGCCACCAGGCAGGGGAGGGGGATGAGCAGTTCTTC
>few|TRBJ1-2|-|TRBV2|14
CASSARRAGYGYTF
TGTGCCAGCAGTGCACGCAGGGCAGGCTATGGCTACACCTTC
>-|TRBJ2-1|TRBD1|TRBV10-2|15
CASSESGGHINEQFF
TGCGCCAGCAGTGAGTCAGGGGGCCATATCAATGAGCAGTTCTTC
>once|TRBJ2-3|-|TRBV9|15
CASTLQDSSTDTQYF
TGTGCCAGCACCCTACAAGACTCTAGCACAGATACGCAGTATTTT
>few|TRBJ1-2|-|TRBV5-1|13
CASSDVGGYGYTF
TGCGCCAGCAGCGACGTGGGAGGCTATGGCTACACCTTC
>-|TRBJ2-7|TRBD1|TRBV5-1|14
CASSLQTGGYEQYF
TGCGCCAGCAGCTTGCAAACAGGGGGGTACGAGCAGTACTTC
>few|TRBJ2-7|-|TRBV5-1|14
CASSFQSSGFEQYF
TGCGCCAGCAGCTTCCAGTCATCGGGGTTCGAGCAGTACTTC
>-|TRBJ2-1|-|TRBV29-1|11
CSVGGEGKQFF
TGCAGCGTCGGGGGTGAAGGGAAGCAGTTCTTC
>few|TRBJ2-7|-|TRBV7-2|13
CASSSRQGLEQYF
TGTGCCAGCAGCTCCCGGCAGGGTCTCGAGCAGTACTTC
>-|TRBJ2-3|-|TRBV9|15
CASSGTRGHTDTQYF
TGTGCCAGCAGCGGAACGAGGGGTCACACAGATACGCAGTATTTT
>-|TRBJ2-3|TRBD2|TRBV18|15
CASSPPSGSTDTQYF
TGTGCCAGCTCACCACCTAGCGGGAGCACAGATACGCAGTATTTT
>-|TRBJ2-1|-|TRBV29-1|11
CSAGPYNEQFF
TGCAGCGCCGGCCCCTACAATGAGCAGTTCTTC
>once|TRBJ2-5|-|TRBV29-1|12
CSVDRVQETQYF
TGCAGCGTTGACAGAGTTCAAGAGACCCAGTACTTC
>-|TRBJ2-1|TRBD2|TRBV29-1|13
CSVAGAGGFEQFF
TGCAGCGTTGCGGGCGCGGGAGGGTTTGAGCAGTTCTTC
>-|TRBJ2-5|TRBD2|TRBV11-2|14
CASSLTRVGGAQYF
TGTGCCAGCAGCTTGACTAGGGTTGGGGGGGCCCAGTACTTC